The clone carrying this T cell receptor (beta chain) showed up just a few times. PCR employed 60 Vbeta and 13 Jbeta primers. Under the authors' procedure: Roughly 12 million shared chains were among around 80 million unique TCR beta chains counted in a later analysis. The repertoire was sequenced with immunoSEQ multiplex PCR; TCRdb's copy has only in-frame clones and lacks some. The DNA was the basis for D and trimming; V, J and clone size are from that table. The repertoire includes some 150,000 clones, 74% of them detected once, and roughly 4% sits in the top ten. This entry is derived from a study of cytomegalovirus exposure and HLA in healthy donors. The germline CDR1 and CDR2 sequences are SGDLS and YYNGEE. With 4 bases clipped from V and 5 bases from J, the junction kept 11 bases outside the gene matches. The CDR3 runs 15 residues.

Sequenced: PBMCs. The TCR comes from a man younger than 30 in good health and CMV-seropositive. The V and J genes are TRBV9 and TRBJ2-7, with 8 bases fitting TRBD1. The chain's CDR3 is CASSTWTGTWDEQYF. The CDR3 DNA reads TGTGCCAGCAGCACTTGGACAGGGACATGGGACGAGCAGTACTTC.